This TCR beta chain was recovered during a study of Graves' ophthalmopathy and Graves' hyperthyroidism. The authors amplified TCR beta CDR3 regions, and they did so from RNA transcripts for repertoire sequencing. HTBI primers were employed in first-round RT-PCR, then a second-round multiplex PCR followed. One entry per CDR3 protein, called by TCRdb with MiXCR from the multiplex PCR reads. The sample includes 500,000 to 800,000 distinct CDR3 sequences, about 38% of them seen just once. None of the included patients had other autoimmune diseases, uncontrolled infections, pregnancy or lactation, as these led to exclusion. V lost 5 bases, J lost 3 bases, and 12 bases stayed unmatched. The CDR3 consists of 16 residues. Germline-derived CDR1 and CDR2 are ENHRY and SYGVKD. To note about this clonotype: Its antigen remains unknown.

Findings of the study overall: Separation of ophthalmopathy from stable hyperthyroidism was achieved by a 13-signature model, at 85% to 90% sensitivity and roughly 80% specificity.

The rearrangement joins TRBV10-3 to TRBJ1-1; 7 nucleotides match TRBD1. This TCR derives from an adult man with Graves' ophthalmopathy. Sample: peripheral blood. The CDR3 DNA is TGTGCCATCAGTTACGCTGTCGACAGGGAACACACTGAAGCTTTCTTT. It specifies CAISYAVDREHTEAFF.